This passage covers 31 T cell receptor beta chains from one sample sequenced in a study of T cell clonality in common variable immunodeficiency. Study-level findings and limits: Reportedly, TCR beta sequences from common variable immunodeficiency showed fewer deletions and N-nucleotide insertions.

These TCRs' antigens remain unknown. Method: immunoSEQ multiplex PCR; TCRdb's copy keeps in-frame clones and lacks some. The repertoire has 30,000 to 35,000 clones, none seen only once; the ten largest take 25% to 30%. The sequencing sample was made of peripheral blood mononuclear cells. The origin of the receptors is a human donor with common variable immunodeficiency.

Many counts were recorded for this clone. The read terminates 3 residues before the CDR3 end, so the remaining end is supplied by the germline J gene. This chain links TRBV18 with TRBJ1-2; 7 bases are shared with TRBD1. The CDR3 consists of 14 residues. Germline assignment: CDR1 KGHSH and CDR2 LQKENI. Unmatched junction bases numbered 6, after V lost 3 bases and J lost 5 bases. The CDR3 bases that were read are TGTGCCAGCTCACCCGGGACAGCCATATATGGC. Translation gives CASSPGTAIYG. The entire CDR3 sequence reads CASSPGTAIYGYTF. The full variable domain, rest sourced from reference TRBV18 and TRBJ1-2, is NAGVMQNPRHLVRRRGQEARLRCSPMKGHSHVYWYRQLPEEGLKFMVYLQKENIIDESGMPKERFSAEFPKEGPSILRIQQVVRGDSAAYFCASSPGTAIYGYTFGSGTRLTVV.

This clone was counted ten times or more. The read gets to within 3 residues of the CDR3 end, and the germline J gene fills in the rest. This sequence joins TRBV6-2 or TRBV6-3 and TRBJ1-4; no clear D. Germline CDR1 and CDR2: MNHEY and SVGEGT. The V end was cut by 6 bases, the J end by 0 bases, with 5 bases between. This CDR3 comprises 13 residues. The CDR3: CASRLTTNEKLFF. The part of the CDR3 DNA that was read is TGTGCCAGCAGACTTACAACTAATGAAAAA.

Remarks on this clone: The sequenced fragment ends 3 residues before the CDR3 boundary, so the rest is inferred from the germline J gene. The chain recombines TRBV6-1 with TRBJ1-2; 10 nucleotides align to TRBD1. V lost 4 bases, J lost 4 bases, and 6 bases stayed unmatched. Germline V lookup: CDR1 MNHNS, CDR2 SASEGT. CDR3 length equals 15 residues. The CDR3 DNA, read in part, is TGTGCCAGCAGTGCCCGGGACAGGGGCACCTATGGC. Its translation is CASSARDRGTYG. Given in full, the CDR3 is CASSARDRGTYGYTF.

The CDR3: CASSMLAGGPGEQYF. Incomplete CDR3 DNA: TGTGCCAGTAGTATGCTAGCGGGAGGGCCAGGCGAG. The chain has TRBV19 and TRBJ2-7; 12 nucleotides align to TRBD2. The read gets to within 3 residues of the CDR3 end, and the germline J gene fills in the rest. CDR1 is LNHDA, CDR2 SQIVND, per germline (reference sequence). CDR3 length: 15 amino acids. Unmatched junction bases numbered 6, after V lost 3 bases and J lost 6 bases.

Only a few counts were recorded for this clone. Sequencing ends 3 residues short of the CDR3 end; the germline J gene provides the rest. The J gene is TRBJ1-6, the V gene TRBV19; the match to TRBD1 covers 7 bases. The CDR3 length is 14 residues. CDR1 and CDR2 (germline): LNHDA, SQIVND (reference sequence). With V trimmed by 5 bases and J by 7 bases, 5 bases remained unmatched. The DNA read from the CDR3 is TGTGCCAGTAGTGTTGGACAGGTGAATTCACCC. Its translation: CASSVGQVNSP. The full CDR3 reads CASSVGQVNSPLHF.

This clone was seen repeatedly, ten times or more. The CDR3 end lies 3 residues beyond the end of the read and is filled in from the germline J gene. The chain employs TRBV19 and TRBJ1-5; TRBD1 is a possible D gene (5 bases). Germline V gene lookup returns CDR1 LNHDA and CDR2 SQIVND (reference sequence). The CDR3 has 15 amino acids. V lost 6 bases and J lost 1, with 13 bases in between. CDR3 sequence: CASSTRGGSNQPQHF. The CDR3 bases that were read are TGTGCCAGTAGCACCCGGGGGGGGAGCAATCAGCCC.

This clone was counted ten times or more. The read ends 3 residues shy of where the CDR3 ends; the end is completed using the germline J gene. The V call is TRBV19, the J call TRBJ2-7, with TRBD1 identical over 12 bases. The CDR3 covers 15 residues. CDR1 is LNHDA and CDR2 is SQIVND in the germline V gene (reference sequence). J gave up 6 bases and V 5 bases, and 8 bases lay outside the gene matches. The CDR3: CASSPGTGGKGEQYF. The sequenced part of the CDR3 DNA is TGTGCCAGTAGTCCCGGGACAGGGGGCAAAGGCGAG. The whole variable domain, remainder taken from reference TRBV19 and TRBJ2-7, is DGGITQSPKYLFRKEGQNVTLSCEQNLNHDAMYWYRQDPGQGLRLIYYSQIVNDFQKGDIAEGYSVSREKKESFPLTVTSAQKNPTAFYLCASSPGTGGKGEQYFGPGTRLTVT.

A word on this clone: The observed sequence ends 3 residues before the CDR3 terminus, with the missing tail filled in from the germline J gene. This rearrangement joins TRBV2 to TRBJ1-4, with 8 bases matching TRBD1. The CDR3 covers 14 residues. The V gene's germline CDR1 is SNHLY and CDR2 FYNNEI. With V trimmed by 4 bases and J by 10 bases, 8 bases remained unmatched. Incomplete CDR3 DNA: TGTGCCAGCAGTGCGAGGCAGGGGGCGCGAAAA. It specifies CASSARQGARK. Given in full, the CDR3 is CASSARQGARKLFF. Full variable domain (outside the CDR3, taken from reference TRBV2 and TRBJ1-4): EPEVTQTPSHQVTQMGQEVILRCVPISNHLYFYWYRQILGQKVEFLVSFYNNEISEKSEIFDDQFSVERPDGSNFTLKIRSTKLEDSAMYFCASSARQGARKLFFGSGTQLSVL.

This clone was observed at least ten times. The read halts 3 residues ahead of the CDR3 end, with the missing end drawn from the germline J gene. J is TRBJ2-3 and V is TRBV20-1; 13 bases align to TRBD2. Germline V CDR1 and CDR2: DFQATT, SNEGSKA (reference sequence). V shed 1 base and J 4 bases; nucleotides not matched to a gene: 5. The CDR3 has 16 residues. The CDR3 loop reads CSARGLGLAGADTQYF. Incomplete CDR3 DNA: TGCAGTGCTAGAGGTCTCGGACTAGCGGGAGCAGATACG.

This clone occurred many times. CDR3 DNA, as far as it was read: TGTGCCAGCTCACCCGCAGGGGGTACATATAGCAATCAGCCC. Its translation is CASSPAGGTYSNQP. In full, the CDR3 reads CASSPAGGTYSNQPQHF. The chain links TRBV18 to TRBJ1-5; 7 nucleotides match TRBD1. The read terminates 3 residues before the CDR3 end, so the remaining end is supplied by the germline J gene. This CDR3 has 17 amino acids. Germline CDR1 reads KGHSH; CDR2 reads LQKENI. Losses at the gene ends were 3 bases for V and 0 bases for J; bases not matched to a gene: 8.

In its sample, this clone was seen many times. The read gets to within 3 residues of the CDR3 end, and the germline J gene fills in the rest. The chain couples TRBV5-1 to TRBJ1-1; 10 bases align to TRBD1. The CDR3 contains 14 residues. The germline V gene has CDR1 SGHRS and CDR2 YFSETQ. The ends lost 4 bases at V and 6 bases at J; junction bases unmatched: 6. The CDR3 is CASSEGQGLSEAFF. CDR3 DNA, as far as it was read: TGCGCCAGCAGCGAGGGACAGGGGCTATCTGAA.

This clone was observed a few times. With the read ending 3 residues before the CDR3 end, the germline J gene is used to fill in that end. The chain combines TRBV7-9 with TRBJ1-2; 8 bases are a match to TRBD1. Germline trimming cut 5 bases from V and 6 bases from J; bases unmatched to any gene: 8. The CDR3 totals 14 residues. Per the germline V gene, CDR1 is SEHNR and CDR2 is FQNEAQ (reference sequence). CDR3 residues: CASSIADRGNGYTF. The CDR3 DNA, read in part, is TGTGCCAGCAGCATCGCAGACAGGGGAAATGGC.

This clone was observed many times. The read stops 3 residues short of the end of the CDR3; the missing end is completed from the germline J gene. The chain combines TRBV5-1 with TRBJ1-1, with 7 bases matching TRBD1. V shed 5 bases and J 0 bases; nucleotides not matched to a gene: 4. This CDR3 spans 14 amino acids. Germline values: CDR1 SGHRS, CDR2 YFSETQ. The sequenced part of the CDR3 DNA is TGCGCCAGCAGTCAGGGGGGCATGAACACTGAA. This sequence encodes CASSQGGMNTE. The entire CDR3 protein is CASSQGGMNTEAFF.

This clone has ten or more counts. CDR3 residues: CSAWDRVHPGNTIYF. CDR3 DNA, as far as it was read: TGCAGTGCTTGGGACAGGGTGCATCCTGGAAACACC. The chain uses TRBV20-1 and TRBJ1-3, with 9 bases matching TRBD1. The read halts 3 residues ahead of the CDR3 end, with the missing end drawn from the germline J gene. CDR1 and CDR2 (germline): DFQATT, SNEGSKA (reference sequence). With 5 bases clipped from V and 2 bases from J, the junction kept 7 bases outside the gene matches. The length of the CDR3 is 15 residues.

This clone was seen ten or more times. The CDR3 bases that were read are TGCAGTGCCAGACAGGGGACTCAGCCC. Translation: CSARQGTQP. The whole CDR3 reads CSARQGTQPQHF. This sequence joins TRBV20-1 and TRBJ1-5, with 8 bases lining up with TRBD1. Sequencing ends 3 residues short of the CDR3 end; the germline J gene provides the rest. V lost 6 bases and J lost 6; bases outside the gene matches: 4. Germline CDR1 reads DFQATT; CDR2 reads SNEGSKA (reference sequence). CDR3 length: 12 amino acids.

In this sample, this clone turned up a few times. The read terminates 3 residues ahead of where the CDR3 ends, so the germline J gene completes it. The V call is TRBV5-1, the J call TRBJ2-2, with TRBD2 matching over 9 bases. With V trimmed by 4 bases and J by 8 bases, 18 bases remained unmatched. Germline V CDR1 and CDR2: SGHRS, YFSETQ. The CDR3 covers 18 residues. CDR3 sequence: CASSPGGSGRAPSGELFF. Incomplete CDR3 DNA: TGCGCCAGCAGCCCTGGAGGTAGCGGGAGAGCTCCCTCGGGGGAG.

This clone was seen many times. From the germline J gene comes the end of the CDR3, since the read stops 3 residues before it. The chain recombines TRBV30 with TRBJ1-2; D is perhaps TRBD1 (6 bases). This CDR3 has 13 residues. Germline CDR1 and CDR2: GTSNPN and SVGIG (reference sequence). Trimming stripped 5 bases from V and 5 bases from J, with 15 bases between. This CDR3 reads CAWGYGTTYGYTF. CDR3 DNA, as far as it was read: TGTGCCTGGGGTTACGGGACAACTTATGGC.

For this clone: The DNA ends 3 residues before the CDR3 does, and the rest of the CDR3 is filled in from the germline J gene. The same CDR3 also results from other DNA sequences found in this sample. The chain employs TRBV19 and TRBJ2-4; weak D call: TRBD2 (5 bases). The CDR3 is 13 residues long. Germline V gene data show CDR1 as LNHDA and CDR2 as SQIVND (reference sequence). CDR3 residues: CASSIGTSGNQYF. The CDR3 bases that were read are TGTGCCAGTAGTATAGGGACGAGCGGTAAT.

This clone showed up many times. The read is 3 residues too short to cover the CDR3 end, so that end is filled in from the germline J gene. The chain links TRBV29-1 to TRBJ2-1; 7 bases align to TRBD1. CDR3 size: 13 residues. Germline-derived CDR1 and CDR2 are SQVTM and ANQGSEA. V was pared by 4 bases and J by 2 bases, with 2 bases of the junction left unmatched. This CDR3 reads CSVGTGAYNEQFF. The sequenced part of the CDR3 DNA is TGCAGCGTTGGGACAGGTGCCTACAATGAG.

This clone was counted at least ten times. The DNA ends 3 residues before the CDR3 does, and the rest of the CDR3 is filled in from the germline J gene. The gene calls are TRBV29-1 and TRBJ2-5, with 12 bases lining up with TRBD2. This CDR3 has 14 amino acids. The germline V gene encodes CDR1 SQVTM and CDR2 ANQGSEA. V lost 7 bases, J lost 5 bases, and 8 bases stayed unmatched. The CDR3 loop reads CSARMGLAGETQYF. CDR3 DNA (partial): TGCAGCGCCCGAATGGGACTAGCGGGCGAGACC. Full variable domain (rest looked up from reference TRBV29-1 and TRBJ2-5): SAVISQKPSRDICQRGTSLTIQCQVDSQVTMMFWYRQQPGQSLTLIATANQGSEATYESGFVIDKFPISRPNLTFSTLTVSNMSPEDSSIYLCSARMGLAGETQYFGPGTRLLVL.

This clone showed up just a few times. From the germline J gene comes the end of the CDR3, since the read stops 3 residues before it. The chain carries TRBV5-1 and TRBJ2-7, with a possible D match to TRBD1 (5 bases). V lost 0 bases and J 3 bases, leaving 7 bases between the germline ends. Germline V lookup: CDR1 SGHRS, CDR2 YFSETQ. CDR3 length equals 13 residues. The CDR3 reads CASSLGQIYEQYF. The DNA read from the CDR3 is TGCGCCAGCAGCTTGGGACAGATCTACGAG.

This clone was seen more than once but under ten times. The observed sequence ends 3 residues before the CDR3 terminus, with the missing tail filled in from the germline J gene. The rearrangement uses TRBV7-2 and TRBJ2-5; a possible D gene is TRBD2 (5 bases). Per germline, CDR1 SGHTA and CDR2 FQGNSA. Trimming cost V 5 bases and J 7 bases, with 14 bases left between them. The CDR3 length is 13 residues. The DNA read from the CDR3 is TGTGCCAGCAGCGGACTGGAGTTTGGGACC. It is translated as CASSGLEFGT. The CDR3 reads in full as CASSGLEFGTQYF.

About this clone: The read stops 3 residues short of the end of the CDR3; the missing end is completed from the germline J gene. The chain joins TRBV19 to TRBJ1-5; D is possibly TRBD1 (5 bases). The CDR3 is made up of 13 amino acids. With 0 bases removed from V and 6 bases from J, the gap between germline ends came to 6 bases. In germline, CDR1 is LNHDA, CDR2 SQIVND (reference sequence). The sequenced CDR3 bases are TGTGCCAGTAGTATAGACAGGGTTCAGCCC. Its translation: CASSIDRVQP. In full, the CDR3 reads CASSIDRVQPQHF.

The table lists this clone with many counts. This chain's CDR3 is CASSLPLGTQETQYF. The CDR3 bases that were read are TGTGCCAGCAGCCTCCCCCTCGGGACTCAAGAGACC. The genes are TRBV7-9 and TRBJ2-5, with D maybe TRBD2 (6 bases). The CDR3 is cut off 3 residues early in the read; its end comes from the germline J gene. V lost 5 bases and J 2 bases, leaving 15 bases between the germline ends. CDR1 and CDR2 from the germline V gene are SEHNR and FQNEAQ (reference sequence). The CDR3 is 15 residues long.

A note on this clone: Read sequence stops 3 residues before the CDR3 end, and the germline J gene provides the missing end. The chain has TRBV5-1 and TRBJ2-1, with 11 nucleotides matching TRBD2. V lost 0 bases and J lost 1; bases outside the gene matches: 6. This CDR3 has 18 residues. Per germline, CDR1 SGHRS and CDR2 YFSETQ. CDR3 protein: CASSLVAGGSKSYNEQFF. Partial CDR3 DNA: TGCGCCAGCAGCTTGGTAGCGGGAGGGAGCAAATCCTACAATGAG.

Concerning this clone itself: From the germline J gene comes the end of the CDR3, since the read stops 3 residues before it. V and J are TRBV19 and TRBJ2-7; tentative D call: TRBD1 (7 bases). CDR1 LNHDA and CDR2 SQIVND come from the germline V gene (reference sequence). This CDR3 comprises 15 residues. Deletions cut 5 bases from V and 4 bases from J, with 18 bases between. CDR3 bases read: TGTGCCAGTAGTGCAACCCAGGGGGGTACTTACGAG. It codes for CASSATQGGTYE. The complete CDR3 protein is CASSATQGGTYEQYF. The full variable domain, in which reference TRBV19 and TRBJ2-7 provide the parts outside the CDR3, is DGGITQSPKYLFRKEGQNVTLSCEQNLNHDAMYWYRQDPGQGLRLIYYSQIVNDFQKGDIAEGYSVSREKKESFPLTVTSAQKNPTAFYLCASSATQGGTYEQYFGPGTRLTVT.

This clone was picked up many times. The chain's CDR3 is CASSLGGKSIQYF. The sequenced CDR3 bases are TGTGCCAGCAGTTTAGGCGGGAAGAGCATT. The chain couples TRBV28 to TRBJ2-4, with D maybe TRBD2 (6 bases). The read terminates 3 residues before the CDR3 end, so the remaining end is supplied by the germline J gene. The CDR3 totals 13 residues. The V end lost 2 bases, the J end lost 9 bases, and 11 bases lay between the germline ends. Germline CDR1 and CDR2: MDHEN and SYDVKM.

This clone was seen a few times. The CDR3 end lies 3 residues beyond the end of the read and is filled in from the germline J gene. The rearrangement links TRBV7-8 to TRBJ2-1; the match to TRBD1 covers 10 bases. V gave up 4 bases and J gave up 9 bases; unmatched junction bases: 6. CDR3 length: 14 residues. Germline V lookup: CDR1 SGHVS, CDR2 FQNEAQ. CDR3 DNA (partial): TGTGCCAGCAGCTCCGACAGGGGGCTGTTTGAG. This gives the protein CASSSDRGLFE. The entire CDR3 protein is CASSSDRGLFEQFF.

This clone was seen ten or more times. From the germline J gene comes the end of the CDR3, since the read stops 3 residues before it. The chain employs TRBV23-1 and TRBJ1-2, with 7 bases aligning to TRBD1. TRBV23-1 is classed as an ORF, of uncertain function. J lost 1 base, V lost 0 bases, and 14 bases had no gene match. The CDR3 is 19 amino acids. The CDR3 region is CASSQSIRDSSRHNYGYTF. Partial CDR3 DNA: TGCGCCAGCAGTCAATCGATAAGGGACAGTTCCCGTCATAACTATGGC.

This clone has at least ten counts. The sequence runs out 3 residues before the end of the CDR3; the remainder is reconstructed from the germline J gene. The rearrangement links TRBV18 to TRBJ2-3; no clear D. Germline CDR1 KGHSH, CDR2 LQKENI. V lost 1 base to trimming and J lost 4 bases, with 12 bases between them. This CDR3 region has 15 residues. The CDR3 DNA, read in part, is TGTGCCAGCTCACCACGGGTGGCTAGTTCAGATACG. It is translated as CASSPRVASSDT. In full, the CDR3 reads CASSPRVASSDTQYF.

This clone was picked up many times. Read sequence stops 3 residues before the CDR3 end, and the germline J gene provides the missing end. The rearrangement links TRBV20-1 to TRBJ1-2; D possibly corresponds to TRBD1 (5 bases). From germline, CDR1 is DFQATT and CDR2 SNEGSKA (reference sequence). The CDR3 contains 14 residues. The CDR3 DNA, read in part, is TGCAGTGCTAGAGATCTTAAGGGGAGGCAAGGC. This gives the protein CSARDLKGRQG. The entire CDR3 is CSARDLKGRQGYTF.